A single sample gave rise to the 5 T cell receptor beta chains below, sequenced in a study of cytomegalovirus exposure and HLA in healthy donors. Primers: 60 Vbeta forward and 13 Jbeta reverse. Some clones are missing from TCRdb's copy, which holds only in-frame ones; the method was immunoSEQ multiplex PCR. In the table there are 140,000 or so clones, over 80% of which are singletons. The sequenced sample consisted of PBMCs. Receptor source: a female donor in good health and CMV-seronegative.

V usage is TRBV7-9 and J usage is TRBJ1-2, with D perhaps TRBD1 (5 bases). V lost 5 bases and J 3 bases, leaving 16 bases between the germline ends. The CDR3 extends over 15 amino acids. Germline V gives CDR1 SEHNR, CDR2 FQNEAQ (reference sequence). CDR3 residues: CASSTDSIIYYGYTF. The DNA of the CDR3 is TGTGCCAGCAGCACCGACAGCATAATATACTATGGCTACACCTTC.

The J gene is TRBJ2-1, the V gene TRBV7-9; a possible D gene is TRBD2 (5 bases). V lost 6 bases and J lost 10, with 13 bases in between. The germline V gene has CDR1 SEHNR and CDR2 FQNEAQ (reference sequence). The length of the CDR3 is 12 residues. The CDR3 loop reads CASRATSSEQFF. CDR3 sequence (DNA): TGTGCCAGCAGAGCCACTAGTTCCGAGCAGTTCTTC.

This chain uses TRBV6-4 with TRBJ2-7, with D maybe TRBD2 (6 bases). The CDR3 is made up of 12 amino acids. Trimming pared 2 bases from V and 8 bases from J, leaving 10 bases between. From germline, CDR1 is MRHNA and CDR2 SNTAGT. In DNA form, the CDR3 reads TGTGCCAGCAGTGACAGAGCGGGCCAGCAGTACTTC. Its protein is CASSDRAGQQYF.

The table lists this clone with a few counts. The J gene is TRBJ1-1, the V gene TRBV29-1, with D hard to call. The V gene's germline CDR1 is SQVTM and CDR2 ANQGSEA. The CDR3 runs 11 residues. Trimming left V 2 bases short and J 2 bases short, with 3 bases between. CDR3: CSVELNTEAFF. CDR3 nucleotides: TGCAGCGTTGAACTAAACACTGAAGCTTTCTTT.

The chain employs TRBV6-5 and TRBJ1-2, with 8 bases fitting TRBD1. The CDR3 sequence is 14 residues long. Looked up from germline, CDR1 is MNHEY and CDR2 is SVGAGI. V lost 7 bases and J lost 4; bases outside the gene matches: 8. DNA of the CDR3: TGTGCCAGCACAAAACAGGGGGGAGGCTATGGCTACACCTTC. Its protein product is CASTKQGGGYGYTF.